The 11 T cell receptor beta chains below were found in one sample sequenced in a study of vaccination and CD4 T cells after COVID-19. Their specific antigens are unknown. Treatment of the sample: roughly 10-day PBMC culture with coronavirus spike peptide pools or control peptides (ViraFEST assay). Cultured CD4+ T cell DNA was sequenced using the Oncomine TCR Beta short-read assay. One entry per CDR3 protein results from TCRdb running MiXCR on the PCR reads. The sample has more than 15,000 distinct CDR3 sequences, 44% seen once. Sequencing was performed on CD4+ T cells from blood, cultured in vitro. The receptors come from a human donor who had recovered from COVID-19.

The chain has TRBV5-1 and TRBJ1-1; D is unresolved. Trimming took off 1 base at V and 2 bases at J, with 12 bases between the two ends. CDR3 length: 15 amino acids. CDR1 is SGHRS, CDR2 YFSETQ, per germline. The CDR3 region has the DNA TGCGCCAGCAGCTTGATGAGAGCGGGAAACACTGAAGCTTTCTTT. This sequence encodes CASSLMRAGNTEAFF.

This sequence joins TRBV12-3 or TRBV12-4 and TRBJ1-1, with D possibly matching TRBD1 (6 bases). The V end was cut by 6 bases, the J end by 1 base, with 15 bases between. The CDR3 totals 15 residues. The CDR3 DNA reads TGTGCCAGCAGAAGGACAGCCTCTGGGAACACTGAAGCTTTCTTT. It is translated as CASRRTASGNTEAFF.

This clonotype was picked up a small number of times. J is TRBJ2-2 and V is TRBV6-2 or TRBV6-3; D remains ambiguous. This CDR3 region has 14 residues. V lost 1 base and J lost 7, with 10 bases in between. The germline gives CDR1 MNHEY, CDR2 SVGEGT. Written as DNA, the CDR3 is TGTGCCAGCAGTTACTGGGCGTGGGGCGGGGAGCTGTTTTTT. Protein product: CASSYWAWGGELFF.

The chain employs TRBV28 and TRBJ2-7; weak D call: TRBD2 (5 bases). V was pared by 5 bases and J by 0 bases, with 14 bases between. The CDR3 extends over 15 amino acids. Germline V lookup: CDR1 MDHEN, CDR2 SYDVKM. The CDR3 loop is CASSESGKSSYEQYF. CDR3 nucleotides: TGTGCCAGCAGTGAAAGCGGTAAGAGCTCCTACGAGCAGTACTTC.

The rearrangement joins TRBV7-9 to TRBJ2-1; 9 nucleotides agree with TRBD1. The germline V gene has CDR1 SEHNR and CDR2 FQNEAQ (reference sequence). The CDR3 covers 16 residues. V was clipped by 0 bases and J by 4 bases; unmatched bases: 4. CDR3 protein: CASSLAWGQGYNEQFF. CDR3 DNA sequence: TGTGCCAGCAGCTTAGCGTGGGGACAGGGTTACAATGAGCAGTTCTTC.

This rearrangement joins TRBV19 to TRBJ2-7; perhaps D is TRBD1 or TRBD2 (5 bases each). The germline V gene encodes CDR1 LNHDA and CDR2 SQIVND (reference sequence). The CDR3 covers 13 residues. The germline V and J ends were trimmed by 4 bases and 2 bases, with 9 bases remaining between them. In DNA form, the CDR3 reads TGTGCCAGTAGTACAACGGGGCCCTACGAGCAGTACTTC. As protein: CASSTTGPYEQYF.

This clonotype has just a few counts. The chain uses TRBV18 and TRBJ1-2; the D gene is possibly TRBD1 (5 bases). The CDR3 covers 13 residues. From germline, CDR1 is KGHSH and CDR2 LQKENI. Between the trimmed V and J ends, which lost 2 bases and 7 bases, there was a span of 11 bases. The CDR3 DNA follows: TGTGCCAGCTCACCAGGGGCGGGAGGTGGCTACACCTTC. Translating gives CASSPGAGGGYTF. The whole variable domain, remainder taken from reference TRBV18 and TRBJ1-2, is NAGVMQNPRHLVRRRGQEARLRCSPMKGHSHVYWYRQLPEEGLKFMVYLQKENIIDESGMPKERFSAEFPKEGPSILRIQQVVRGDSAAYFCASSPGAGGGYTFGSGTRLTVV.

The CDR3 DNA is TGTGCCAGCAGTGAAAGTAGGGGTTGGCGGCCCCAGCATTTT. As protein: CASSESRGWRPQHF. The chain employs TRBV2 and TRBJ1-5; D might be TRBD1 (5 bases). Germline V gene lookup returns CDR1 SNHLY and CDR2 FYNNEI. Trimming stripped 2 bases from V and 9 bases from J, with 14 bases between. The length of the CDR3 is 14 residues.

This clonotype was seen more than once but under ten times. The J gene is TRBJ2-3, the V gene TRBV27; TRBD2 is a possible D gene (6 bases). The CDR3 is 15 residues long. Germline lookup yields CDR1 MNHEY and CDR2 SMNVEV (reference sequence). Trimming took off 5 bases at V and 5 bases at J, with 17 bases between the two ends. CDR3 sequence: CASSQFGRNGDTQYF. CDR3 in DNA: TGTGCCAGCAGTCAATTCGGGAGAAATGGAGATACGCAGTATTTT.

The chain links TRBV20-1 to TRBJ2-5; TRBD2 aligns across 15 bases. Looked up from germline, CDR1 is DFQATT and CDR2 is SNEGSKA (reference sequence). The junction had 6 bases not matched to a gene; V was cut back by 5 bases and J by 5 bases. The CDR3 loop spans 15 amino acids. The CDR3 here is CSALRTSGRGETQYF. The DNA for the CDR3 is TGCAGTGCTCTGCGGACTAGCGGGAGGGGGGAGACCCAGTACTTC.

A few counts support this clonotype. This chain links TRBV20-1 with TRBJ1-3; no clear D gene. Germline assignment: CDR1 DFQATT and CDR2 SNEGSKA (reference sequence). The CDR3 covers 13 residues. Deletions cut 5 bases from V and 0 bases from J, with 8 bases between. CDR3 sequence reads: CSAGSISGNTIYF. Here the CDR3 DNA reads TGCAGTGCTGGGTCCATCTCTGGAAACACCATATATTTT.